The rows below give T cell receptor beta chains drawn from one sample of a study. Assay used: immunoSEQ multiplex PCR; TCRdb lists only in-frame clones, some missing. Among about 68,000 clones, just over 90% were seen once, and the ten largest hold roughly 4.5%. The sample taken for sequencing was PBMCs. These receptors were obtained from a middle-aged man with rheumatoid arthritis. The CDR3 runs from the conserved cysteine through the conserved F or W. The D gene is left open where the match is weak. Size tells how often a clone was seen (once, few, many) or the class of an expanded clone, and some rows leave it out.

clone size: -; J gene: TRBJ2-3; D gene: -; V gene: TRBV6-5; CDR3 protein: CASSQADRDTQYF; CDR3 DNA: TGTGCCAGCAGCCAAGCCGATAGAGATACGCAGTATTTT
clone size: -; J gene: TRBJ1-5; D gene: -; V gene: TRBV28; CDR3 protein: CASSPIGTVSNQPQHF; CDR3 DNA: TGTGCCAGCAGCCCAATAGGGACTGTTAGCAATCAGCCCCAGCATTTT
clone size: once; J gene: TRBJ1-2; D gene: TRBD1; V gene: TRBV24-1; CDR3 protein: CATSAPDRGHGYTF; CDR3 DNA: TGTGCCACCAGTGCCCCCGACAGGGGCCATGGCTACACCTTC
clone size: -; J gene: TRBJ2-7; D gene: -; V gene: TRBV7-2; CDR3 protein: CASSLGVQVRGTYEQYF; CDR3 DNA: TGTGCCAGCAGCTTAGGGGTACAGGTTAGGGGCACCTACGAGCAGTACTTC
clone size: -; J gene: TRBJ1-5; D gene: -; V gene: TRBV5-5; CDR3 protein: CASSLLEGNQPQHF; CDR3 DNA: TGTGCCAGCAGCTTGCTTGAGGGTAATCAGCCCCAGCATTTT
clone size: -; J gene: TRBJ2-7; D gene: -; V gene: TRBV30; CDR3 protein: CAWNAAKGYEQYF; CDR3 DNA: TGTGCCTGGAACGCCGCCAAGGGGTACGAGCAGTACTTC
clone size: -; J gene: TRBJ1-5; D gene: -; V gene: TRBV12-5; CDR3 protein: CASGYGRGQPQHF; CDR3 DNA: TGTGCTAGTGGCTACGGACGGGGTCAGCCCCAGCATTTT
clone size: -; J gene: TRBJ1-2; D gene: -; V gene: TRBV20-1; CDR3 protein: CSASREKNYGYTF; CDR3 DNA: TGCAGTGCTAGTCGCGAGAAAAACTATGGCTACACCTTC
clone size: few; J gene: TRBJ2-7; D gene: TRBD1; V gene: TRBV7-9; CDR3 protein: CASSFLPGGTYEQYF; CDR3 DNA: TGTGCCAGCAGCTTTTTACCAGGGGGAACCTACGAGCAGTACTTC
clone size: few; J gene: TRBJ1-2; D gene: -; V gene: TRBV4-1; CDR3 protein: CASSQPLRGRVDYGYTF; CDR3 DNA: TGCGCCAGCAGCCAACCGTTACGCGGGCGCGTCGACTATGGCTACACCTTC
clone size: -; J gene: TRBJ2-7; D gene: TRBD1; V gene: TRBV4-1; CDR3 protein: CASSHYPGQGAREQYF; CDR3 DNA: TGCGCCAGCAGCCATTATCCGGGACAGGGGGCTCGGGAGCAGTACTTC
clone size: -; J gene: TRBJ1-5; D gene: -; V gene: TRBV6-2/TRBV6-3; CDR3 protein: CASSYDITDQPQHF; CDR3 DNA: TGTGCCAGCAGTTACGATATAACGGATCAGCCCCAGCATTTT
clone size: -; J gene: TRBJ2-2; D gene: -; V gene: TRBV11-2; CDR3 protein: CASRSPNTGELFF; CDR3 DNA: TGTGCCAGCAGATCCCCGAACACCGGGGAGCTGTTTTTT
clone size: -; J gene: TRBJ2-3; D gene: -; V gene: TRBV28; CDR3 protein: CASSGRATSTDTQYF; CDR3 DNA: TGTGCCAGCTCCGGAAGGGCGACTAGCACAGATACGCAGTATTTT
clone size: -; J gene: TRBJ2-3; D gene: TRBD1; V gene: TRBV2; CDR3 protein: CASTGQGAPDTQYF; CDR3 DNA: TGTGCCAGCACAGGACAGGGGGCCCCAGATACGCAGTATTTT
clone size: -; J gene: TRBJ1-6; D gene: -; V gene: TRBV30; CDR3 protein: CAWSLGLTYYSPLHF; CDR3 DNA: TGTGCCTGGAGCCTTGGACTCACTTATTATTCACCCCTCCACTTT
clone size: -; J gene: TRBJ2-5; D gene: -; V gene: TRBV6-6; CDR3 protein: CASSYEGVGETQYF; CDR3 DNA: TGTGCCAGCAGTTACGAGGGGGTAGGAGAGACCCAGTACTTC